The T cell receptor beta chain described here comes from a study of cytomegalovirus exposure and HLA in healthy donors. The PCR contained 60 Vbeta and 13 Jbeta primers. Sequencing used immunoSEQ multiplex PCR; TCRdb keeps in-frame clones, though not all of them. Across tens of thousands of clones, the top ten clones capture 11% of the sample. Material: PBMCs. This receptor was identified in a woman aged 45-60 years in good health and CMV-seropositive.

CDR3 coding DNA: TGTGCCAGCAGCCAGGGACAGCGATATGGCTACACCTTC. Protein sequence: CASSQGQRYGYTF. This rearrangement joins TRBV7-2 to TRBJ1-2; 7 bases fit TRBD1. The CDR3 consists of 13 residues. CDR1 is SGHTA and CDR2 is FQGNSA in the germline V gene. With 5 bases clipped from V and 5 bases from J, the junction kept 5 bases outside the gene matches.